This is a list of T cell receptor beta chains from one sample in a study of cytomegalovirus exposure and HLA in healthy donors. Produced via immunoSEQ multiplex PCR; TCRdb's table is partial and in-frame only. The profile shows over 75,000 clones, over 75% of them singletons. Material for sequencing was PBMCs. These receptors were obtained from a female donor in good health and CMV-seronegative. The CDR3 runs from the conserved cysteine through the conserved F or W. The D gene is left open where the match is weak. Clone size is stated in some rows and not others, as once, few, many or a class when expanded.

CDR3 DNA,CDR3 protein,V gene,J gene,clone size,D gene
TGTGCCAGCAGCTTAGTAGCTAGTTCGAGCTCCTACGAGCAGTACTTC,CASSLVASSSSYEQYF,TRBV7-2,TRBJ2-7,.,.
TGTGCCAGCAGAGGACAGACAGATACGCAGTATTTT,CASRGQTDTQYF,TRBV2,TRBJ2-3,once,.
TGCGCCAGCAGAGAGCGAGACAGGCCAGAAAAACTGTTTTTT,CASRERDRPEKLFF,TRBV5-1,TRBJ1-4,.,.
TGTGCCAGCAGCTGGGCCGACAGGGGTGAAACTGAAGCTTTCTTT,CASSWADRGETEAFF,TRBV7-9,TRBJ1-1,.,TRBD1
TGTGCCAGCAGCCAGGGATCGACTAGCGGGAGAGGTGAGCAGTTCTTC,CASSQGSTSGRGEQFF,TRBV4-2,TRBJ2-1,.,TRBD2
TGTGCCAGCAGTTTATCTCCGGGCAGGGTGGGTGGCTACACCTTC,CASSLSPGRVGGYTF,TRBV27,TRBJ1-2,.,.
TGTGCCAGCAGCCCAAAACAGGGATCCACTGAAGCTTTCTTT,CASSPKQGSTEAFF,TRBV27,TRBJ1-1,.,.
TGTGCCAGCAGCAGCGCTAGGGAGCAGTACTTC,CASSSAREQYF,TRBV28,TRBJ2-7,.,.
TGCGCCAGCAGCCCAGGACAGGGGAACACTGAAGCTTTCTTT,CASSPGQGNTEAFF,TRBV5-1,TRBJ1-1,few,TRBD1
TGTGCCAGCAGACCCAGGCTATACTCTGGGGCCAACGTCCTGACTTTC,CASRPRLYSGANVLTF,TRBV27,TRBJ2-6,.,.
TGTGCCAGCAGCCCGCAGGGGATGAACACTGAAGCTTTCTTT,CASSPQGMNTEAFF,TRBV7-6,TRBJ1-1,.,.
TGTGCCAGCGCTAGGGGGGCGTCGGGAGGAACTGAAGCTTTCTTT,CASARGASGGTEAFF,TRBV27,TRBJ1-1,.,.
TGTGCCAGCAGCCAAAGACAGGGGGGCGGCTACACCTTC,CASSQRQGGGYTF,TRBV5-4,TRBJ1-2,once,TRBD1
TGTGCCAGCAGCTTAGGGACAGGGCGAACAGATACGCAGTATTTT,CASSLGTGRTDTQYF,TRBV11-3,TRBJ2-3,.,TRBD1
TGTGCCAGCAGCTTAGGACAGGGGATCTCCTACGAGCAGTACTTC,CASSLGQGISYEQYF,TRBV7-2,TRBJ2-7,.,TRBD1
TGCGCCAGCAGTGAGTCGGTGCTGGCTACGCAGTATTTT,CASSESVLATQYF,TRBV10-1,TRBJ2-3,.,.
TGTGCCATCAGTGACCAGGTCGAGACCCAGTACTTC,CAISDQVETQYF,TRBV10-3,TRBJ2-5,.,.
TGTGCCAGCAGCTGGAGACAGTCGCGACGCCACGAGCAGTACTTC,CASSWRQSRRHEQYF,TRBV5-6,TRBJ2-7,.,.
TGTGCCAGCAGCTTATCCGGGACAGGGAGTAGGGCTGAGCAGTTCTTC,CASSLSGTGSRAEQFF,TRBV13,TRBJ2-1,.,TRBD1
TGTGCCAGCAGCGGACGGGACAGCGTGACCTACGAGCAGTACTTC,CASSGRDSVTYEQYF,TRBV9,TRBJ2-7,.,TRBD1
TGTGCCAGCAGTGAAGTAATAGGGGATAGCTCCTACGAGCAGTACTTC,CASSEVIGDSSYEQYF,TRBV6-1,TRBJ2-7,medium-sized,.
TGTGCCAGCAGCCAGGAAGCCAGGGGCATGGACACCATATATTTT,CASSQEARGMDTIYF,TRBV4-2,TRBJ1-3,.,.
TGTGCCAGCAGCCTTACAGGAAACACCATATATTTT,CASSLTGNTIYF,TRBV28,TRBJ1-3,once,.
TGTGCCATCAGTGAGCCGGACAGGGTGGCCTACGAGCAGTACTTC,CAISEPDRVAYEQYF,TRBV10-3,TRBJ2-7,few,TRBD1
TGTGCCAGCAGTGTCTTCGGGGCAGGGGCGTCCGAGCAGTACTTC,CASSVFGAGASEQYF,TRBV6-5,TRBJ2-7,.,.
TGTGCCAGCAGCCGGACAGGGGGCGCTTCACCCCTCCACTTT,CASSRTGGASPLHF,TRBV27,TRBJ1-6,.,TRBD1
TGTGCCAGCAGCTTGGGGCCCGCTGGGGCCAACGTCCTGACTTTC,CASSLGPAGANVLTF,TRBV5-6,TRBJ2-6,few,.
TGTGCCACCAGCAGAGGTCGGATAGCGGGGGGGTTCGCGAACACCGGGGAGCTGTTTTTT,CATSRGRIAGGFANTGELFF,TRBV15,TRBJ2-2,.,TRBD2
TGCGCCAGCAGCTTGGGACTAGCGGGGGGACCAGAGACCCAGTACTTC,CASSLGLAGGPETQYF,TRBV5-1,TRBJ2-5,.,TRBD2
TGTGCCAGCAGTTCCCCCGGGACTAGCGGGAGTGCAGATACGCAGTATTTT,CASSSPGTSGSADTQYF,TRBV28,TRBJ2-3,.,TRBD2
TGTGCCAGCAGTTCAGGACAGGACTCCTACAATGAGCAGTTCTTC,CASSSGQDSYNEQFF,TRBV28,TRBJ2-1,.,TRBD1
TGTGCCAGCATACACCTCTTCGGCAGGGAAGTTGACCAGCATTTT,CASIHLFGREVDQHF,TRBV6-4,TRBJ1-5,few,.
TGTGCCAGCAGCGGTGGAAGGGGCACTGAAGCTTTCTTT,CASSGGRGTEAFF,TRBV11-2,TRBJ1-1,few,.
TGTGCCAGCAGCTCATACCGGGACAGGGGCTACAATGAGCAGTTCTTC,CASSSYRDRGYNEQFF,TRBV21-1,TRBJ2-1,.,.
TGCGCCAGCAGCAAAGAAGTACAGGGTAATCGCCTCTACGAGCAGTACTTC,CASSKEVQGNRLYEQYF,TRBV4-1,TRBJ2-7,.,.
TGTGCCAGCAGCTTAGGCCATCCGCGATATAATTCACCCCTCCACTTT,CASSLGHPRYNSPLHF,TRBV7-9,TRBJ1-6,once,.
TGTGCCACCAGCGGGAAAGACAGCATGAACACTGAAGCTTTCTTT,CATSGKDSMNTEAFF,TRBV15,TRBJ1-1,.,.
TGTGCCAGCAGCCACAAGAACACCGGGGAGCTGTTTTTT,CASSHKNTGELFF,TRBV14,TRBJ2-2,.,.
TGTGCCAGCAGTCCGGGACAGGGGGACACTGAAGCTTTCTTT,CASSPGQGDTEAFF,TRBV6-5,TRBJ1-1,.,TRBD1
TGTGCCAGCACCGACAGGGATTGGGGGTATGGCTACACCTTC,CASTDRDWGYGYTF,TRBV2,TRBJ1-2,.,TRBD1
TGTGCCAGCAGCGGGACAGGGGGCACAGCTGAAGCTTTCTTT,CASSGTGGTAEAFF,TRBV25-1,TRBJ1-1,once,TRBD1
TGTGCCATCAAGGAAGAGGGTATGGATGAGCAGTTCTTC,CAIKEEGMDEQFF,TRBV10-3,TRBJ2-1,few,.
TGTGCCAGCAGGGCCGGGACAGGCCTTTTCGATACGCAGTATTTT,CASRAGTGLFDTQYF,TRBV2,TRBJ2-3,few,TRBD1
TGTGCCAGCAGGCTCACAGGGGTAGTAAATCAGCCCCAGCATTTT,CASRLTGVVNQPQHF,TRBV28,TRBJ1-5,.,TRBD1
TGTGCCAGCACCGGCCCTGGGGTGGCTGGGGCGGAGACCCAGTACTTC,CASTGPGVAGAETQYF,TRBV25-1,TRBJ2-5,once,.
TGTGCCAGAGTTAACGAGGGACAGCGAGGCTACACCTTC,CARVNEGQRGYTF,TRBV2,TRBJ1-2,.,TRBD1
TGTGCCAGCAGCTCCGGGACTAGCAGTACAGATACGCAGTATTTT,CASSSGTSSTDTQYF,TRBV9,TRBJ2-3,.,TRBD2
TGTGCCAGCAGCTTTGGACAGGGGAACACTGAAGCTTTCTTT,CASSFGQGNTEAFF,TRBV11-2,TRBJ1-1,once,TRBD1
TGTGCCAGCAGCAACGTACCTGGGCCAAATCAGCCCCAGCATTTT,CASSNVPGPNQPQHF,TRBV6-1,TRBJ1-5,.,.
TGTGCCAGCAGCTTCCCGGGACTAGCTTACGAGCAGTACTTC,CASSFPGLAYEQYF,TRBV5-6,TRBJ2-7,few,TRBD2